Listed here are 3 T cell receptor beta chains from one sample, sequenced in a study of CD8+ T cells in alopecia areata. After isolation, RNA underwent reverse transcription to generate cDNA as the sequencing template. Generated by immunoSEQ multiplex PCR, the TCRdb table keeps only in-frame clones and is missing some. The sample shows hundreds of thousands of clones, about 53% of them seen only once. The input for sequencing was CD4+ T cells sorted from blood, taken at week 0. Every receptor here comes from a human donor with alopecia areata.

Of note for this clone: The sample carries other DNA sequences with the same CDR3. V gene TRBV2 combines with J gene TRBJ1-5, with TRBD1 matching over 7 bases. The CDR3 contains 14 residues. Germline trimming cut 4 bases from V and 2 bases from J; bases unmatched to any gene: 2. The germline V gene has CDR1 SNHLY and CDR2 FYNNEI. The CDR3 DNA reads TGTGCCAGCAGTGGGCAGGGGGGCAATCAGCCCCAGCATTTT. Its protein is CASSGQGGNQPQHF.

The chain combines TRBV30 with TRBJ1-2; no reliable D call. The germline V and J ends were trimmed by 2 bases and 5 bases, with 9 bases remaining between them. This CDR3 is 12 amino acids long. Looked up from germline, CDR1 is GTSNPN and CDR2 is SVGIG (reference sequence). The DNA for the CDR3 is TGTGCCTGGAGTAGAACAGCGTATGGCTACACCTTC. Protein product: CAWSRTAYGYTF.

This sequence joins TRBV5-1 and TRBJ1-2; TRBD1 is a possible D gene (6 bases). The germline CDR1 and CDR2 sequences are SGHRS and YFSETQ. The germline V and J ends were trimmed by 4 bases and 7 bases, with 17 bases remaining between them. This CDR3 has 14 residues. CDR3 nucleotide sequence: TGCGCCAGCAGCCCGAACCCTGGGGGCGGTGGCTACACCTTC. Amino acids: CASSPNPGGGGYTF. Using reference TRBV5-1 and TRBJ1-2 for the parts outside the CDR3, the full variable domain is KAGVTQTPRYLIKTRGQQVTLSCSPISGHRSVSWYQQTPGQGLQFLFEYFSETQRNKGNFPGRFSGRQFSNSRSEMNVSTLELGDSALYLCASSPNPGGGGYTFGSGTRLTVV.